This entry describes one T cell receptor (beta chain). In this sample, this clone turned up a few times. Its binding antigen is unknown. The input lacks base qualities; no much larger clone sits a single base away. In total, approximately 610 healthy bone marrow donors made up the cohort. Cohort members were all nominally healthy when sampled, although unrecorded immune exposures were likely present. The donor was CMV seronegative and belonged to the group of several hundred seronegative cohort members. Each donor provided a peripheral blood sample, and peripheral blood mononuclear cells were used for TCR beta sequencing. The Qiagen DNeasy Blood Extraction Kit was used to extract genomic DNA from the blood cell samples. Library generation was performed with the immunoSEQ multiplex PCR assay. For the multiplex PCR, a mixture combining 60 forward primers for TCR Vbeta segments and 13 reverse primers for TCR Jbeta segments was used. Amplification of the CDR3 region of rearranged TCR beta genes was performed with a multiplex PCR assay on genomic DNA. Amplified TCR beta libraries were sequenced as 87-base-pair reads on the Illumina HiSeq System. Under the source paper's analysis protocol: A later analysis tallied around 87 million unique TCR beta chains across the 666 repertoires, and some 12 million of those chains were shared by two or more donors. Raw reads were error-corrected and collapsed into unique sequences with a nearest-neighbor algorithm that merged closely related sequences to remove PCR and sequencing errors. To assign V, D and J gene segments, CDR3 sequences were aligned to IMGT reference sequences. For a sequence to be retained, at least a six-nucleotide match to both a V gene segment and a J gene segment was required. A rearrangement was called productive if the CDR3 had no stop codons and remained in frame with V and J, and every other rearrangement was called non-productive. Following IMGT convention, CDR3 was defined as the stretch from the second conserved V-encoded cysteine to the conserved J-encoded phenylalanine. Sequences without an unambiguous match to a single V gene segment were excluded from the earlier analysis of several hundred of the donors. An earlier analysis of over 450 of the donors classified V segments as functional when productive rearrangements were above 56.7% and as segregating when the standard deviation between donors was above 5%. To diagnose cytomegalovirus status from the catalog of TCR beta chain sequences, a statistical classification framework was built. In a later analysis, TCR nucleotide sequences were compared against IMGT/GENE-DB human TR gene sequences so that V and J genes could be assigned. The TCRdist pipeline was used in a later analysis to assign CDR3 sequences and most-parsimonious VDJ recombination scenarios. In a later analysis, each TCR beta chain was defined by its CDR3 amino acid sequence together with its V-gene family, and reads lacking a unique V-gene family were excluded. In a later analysis, 450 to 600 highly shared, low-generation-probability nucleotide sequences were removed to address suspected cross-contamination and a sequencing artifact. In a later analysis, a clonal expansion index for each public chain was calculated from normalized within-repertoire ranks of inferred template counts. A later analysis computed generation probabilities with a VDJ recombination model fitted to out-of-frame rearrangements, and checked the results against IGoR. In a later analysis, TCR-TCR, TCR-HLA and TCR-CMV co-occurrence was scored with hypergeometric tests, and a repertoire-size bias correction was applied to TCR pairs. To estimate false discovery rates, a later analysis permuted the HLA or CMV assignments 20 times. In a later analysis, co-occurring TCRs were grouped using DBSCAN, and TCRdist sequence similarity was added for clustering within HLA-allele-positive subsets. For co-occurrence clustering, repertoires with fewer than 30,000 or more than 120,000 public chains were excluded, along with five repertoires with anomalous nucleotide sharing. In TCRdb, the immuneACCESS table is reduced to in-frame sequences with V and J assigned. These tables do not hold every clone; where another copy was compared, an unresolved V gene accounts for under half, and the others remain unexplained. V and J calls and clone size come straight from that table; D and trimming were deduced from the DNA. The sample table shows 97,000 or so clones, and around 80% are seen once. The ten largest clones represent approximately 1.4% of the sample.

The entry originates in a study of cytomegalovirus exposure and HLA in healthy donors (TCRdb year 2017). Notes on the research overall: According to an earlier analysis of 450 to 650 of the donors, some 170 million T cells yielded 90 million to 140 million unique TCR beta sequences and approximately 280 Gb of sequence data. Genome-wide SNP genotypes for about three fifths of the 666 donors were used in a later genetic analysis, which treated that subset as a discovery cohort. Of the approximately 400 genotyped donors, less than 85% were placed in the genetic ancestry cluster associated with self-reported Caucasian donors. On average, roughly 240,000 unique TCR beta nucleotide sequences were sequenced per donor among 398 genotyped donors of the cohort, with roughly 18% of those sequences being non-productive. Both class I and class II loci were covered by HLA typing, at four-digit resolution. Using immunosequencing, the study profiled T cell repertoires from around 680 subjects and related those repertoires to cytomegalovirus serostatus. Roughly 5 DR-DQ haplotypes were handled as single units for association and clustering, since linkage in the cohort was strong. The number of donors typed differed by locus, with about 620-630 for A, B, C, DRB1 and DQB1, more than 500 for DQA1, 600 to 610 for DPA1, and roughly 450 for DPB1. Alongside the repertoire data, information on donor age, sex, ethnicity and CMV serostatus was compiled. An earlier analysis of roughly 600 of the donors used high-throughput TCR beta sequencing to judge whether each TCR beta V gene segment behaved as functional or pseudogenic. In the later analysis, no new phenotypic data were used to find candidate immune exposures; instead, reliance was placed on TCR beta sequences and their occurrence across donors. Besides the first cohort of 666 subjects, a separate validation cohort made up of over 100 different subjects was used. An early release that covered about 640 HLA-typed donors contained approximately 300 gigabases of sequencing data and 75 million to 100 million unique TCR sequences. All discovery cohort repertoires had been generated using a single sequencing platform. The study was designed to test whether signatures of past pathogen exposure could be identified by cataloging public T cell receptors. High-throughput TCR immunosequencing, statistical association of individual TCRs with disease status, and machine learning were combined to predict cytomegalovirus infection status. A later analysis re-analyzed previously published TCR beta repertoires from several hundred donors and added high-resolution HLA genotyping to study TCR occurrence patterns.

Overall study results and their limits: Specific HLA alleles were associated with 15,000 to 20,000 TCR beta sequences at a false discovery rate of 0.05 in a later analysis. Cytomegalovirus status was reported to be diagnosed by the classifier with high specificity and sensitivity in both the original and validation cohorts. A group of highly shared sequence variants was considered likely to be a technical artifact of the sequencing pipeline. An association between a missense DCLRE1C variant and V-gene and J-gene trimming of TCR beta chains was found in a later genetic analysis and replicated in an independent cohort. The presence/absence analyses assumed that sequencing depth was roughly uniform across donors, and that assumption may not be true. The only immune exposure information available for the cohort was CMV serostatus. According to a later analysis, parvovirus B19, influenza, CMV and Epstein-Barr virus appeared linked to several top co-occurrence clusters. A later analysis found that HLA-associated TCR beta chains were more clonally expanded and had lower generation probabilities than equally common non-associated chains. Because HLA typing was unavailable for some donors at each locus, only the typed subset was used in association tests. According to the authors, the approach could potentially be generalized to other disease states and immunological phenotypes. In a later analysis, the rate of TCR association differed among HLA loci, with DRB1 alleles having the most associated TCRs and HLA-C alleles having the fewest. This cohort had only TCR beta chains sequenced, and the lack of alpha or paired-chain data limited which features could be detected. Strong co-occurrence of HLA alleles, especially DR and DQ, made assigning TCR associations to individual alleles difficult. A further reported finding was that TCR beta sequences accurately predicted the HLA-A and HLA-B alleles for most subjects in the first cohort. In a later analysis, most CMV-associated TCR beta chains were found to appear HLA-restricted, with HLA associations seemingly driven largely by CMV exposure. Because counts were too low, more than 15 rarely observed V segments, including chromosome 9 orphons, were excluded from the earlier analysis of 500 to 700 of the donors. Correlated functional status among segregating V segments might reflect linkage disequilibrium, but an unknown experimental factor could not be ruled out. According to a later genetic analysis, donors in an Asian-associated ancestry cluster had fewer N-insertions in productive TCRs than the approximately 670-donor mean. In the study, some 180 TCR beta chains were listed as associated with cytomegalovirus. An earlier analysis of around 540 of the donors showed that most TCR beta V segments appeared in productive rearrangements either about 87% or about 30% of the time, which broadly matched IMGT annotations. Most TCR sequences were observed very rarely across donors, whereas some public TCRs were present in many individuals. In vitro tests confirmed that three of the cytomegalovirus-associated TCR beta chains recognize cytomegalovirus antigens.

The source is a middle-aged man in good health and CMV-seronegative. Sequenced input: PBMCs.

The CDR3 sequence is CSVEILAGQPQHF. The base sequence is TGCAGCGTTGAGATTCTCGCAGGTCAGCCCCAGCATTTT. Recombination linked TRBV29-1 to TRBJ1-5; the D gene remains uncertain. The CDR3 sequence holds 13 residues, the cysteine and phenylalanine included. Only the CDR3 DNA is retained, 39 bases long and in frame from the first base. The V end loses 3 bases and the J end loses 6 bases, and a stretch of 12 bases separates them. For CDR1 and CDR2, the germline V gene lists SQVTM and ANQGSEA.